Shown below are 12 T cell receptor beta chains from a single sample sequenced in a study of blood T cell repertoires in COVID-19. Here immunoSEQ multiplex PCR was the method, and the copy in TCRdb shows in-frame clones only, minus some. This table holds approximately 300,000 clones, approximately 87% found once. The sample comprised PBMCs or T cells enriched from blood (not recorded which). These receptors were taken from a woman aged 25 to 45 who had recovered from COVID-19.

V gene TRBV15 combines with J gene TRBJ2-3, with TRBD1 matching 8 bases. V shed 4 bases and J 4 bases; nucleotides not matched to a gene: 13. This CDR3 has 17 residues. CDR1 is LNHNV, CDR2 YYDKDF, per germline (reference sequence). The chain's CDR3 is CATSMGLQGGRADTQYF. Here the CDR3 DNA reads TGTGCCACCAGCATGGGATTACAGGGGGGAAGAGCAGATACGCAGTATTTT.

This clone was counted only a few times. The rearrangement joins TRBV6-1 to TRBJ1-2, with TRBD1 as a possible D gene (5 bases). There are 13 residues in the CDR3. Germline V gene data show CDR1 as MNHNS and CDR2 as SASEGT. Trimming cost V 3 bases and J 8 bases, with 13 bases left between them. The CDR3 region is CASSDRGISGYTF. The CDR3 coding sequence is TGTGCCAGCAGTGATAGGGGCATCTCCGGCTACACCTTC.

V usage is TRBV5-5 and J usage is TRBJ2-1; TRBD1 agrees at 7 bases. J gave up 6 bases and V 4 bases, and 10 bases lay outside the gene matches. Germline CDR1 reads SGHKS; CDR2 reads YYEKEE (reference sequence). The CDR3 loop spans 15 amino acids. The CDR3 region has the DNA TGTGCCAGCAGCCAGGGACAGACTGACCCCAATGAGCAGTTCTTC. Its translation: CASSQGQTDPNEQFF.

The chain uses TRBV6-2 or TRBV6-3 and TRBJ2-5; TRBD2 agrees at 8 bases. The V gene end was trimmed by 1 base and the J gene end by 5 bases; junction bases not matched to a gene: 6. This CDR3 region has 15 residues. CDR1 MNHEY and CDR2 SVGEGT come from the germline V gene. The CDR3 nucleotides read TGTGCCAGCAGTTACTGGCGGGGGGCCGTTGAGACCCAGTACTTC. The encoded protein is CASSYWRGAVETQYF.

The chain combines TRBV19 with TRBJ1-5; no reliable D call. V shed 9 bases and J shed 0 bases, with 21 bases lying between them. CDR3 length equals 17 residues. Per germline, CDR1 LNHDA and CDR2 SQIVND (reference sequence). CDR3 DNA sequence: TGTGCCAGCACCCCGGCGAGGCAGTCGTATAGCAATCAGCCCCAGCATTTT. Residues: CASTPARQSYSNQPQHF.

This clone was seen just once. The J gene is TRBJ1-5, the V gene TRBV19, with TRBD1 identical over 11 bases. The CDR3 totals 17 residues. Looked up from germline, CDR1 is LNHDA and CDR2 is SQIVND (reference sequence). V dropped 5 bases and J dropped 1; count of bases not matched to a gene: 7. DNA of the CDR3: TGTGCCAGTAGTGTGGACAGGGGGCAAGAAAGCAATCAGCCCCAGCATTTT. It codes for CASSVDRGQESNQPQHF. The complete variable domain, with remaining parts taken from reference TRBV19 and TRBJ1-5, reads DGGITQSPKYLFRKEGQNVTLSCEQNLNHDAMYWYRQDPGQGLRLIYYSQIVNDFQKGDIAEGYSVSREKKESFPLTVTSAQKNPTAFYLCASSVDRGQESNQPQHFGDGTRLSIL.

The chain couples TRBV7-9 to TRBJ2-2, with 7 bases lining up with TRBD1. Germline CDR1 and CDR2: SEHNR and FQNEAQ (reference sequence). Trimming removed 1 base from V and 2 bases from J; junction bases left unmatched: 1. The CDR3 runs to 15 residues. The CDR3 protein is CASSLGQGNTGELFF. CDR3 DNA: TGTGCCAGCAGCTTAGGACAGGGAAACACCGGGGAGCTGTTTTTT.

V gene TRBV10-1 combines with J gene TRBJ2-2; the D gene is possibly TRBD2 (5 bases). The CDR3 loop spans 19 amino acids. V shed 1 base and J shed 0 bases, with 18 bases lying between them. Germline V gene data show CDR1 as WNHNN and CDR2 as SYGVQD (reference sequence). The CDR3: CASSEWTDFGLANTGELFF. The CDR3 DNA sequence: TGCGCCAGCAGTGAGTGGACGGACTTTGGTTTGGCGAACACCGGGGAGCTGTTTTTT.

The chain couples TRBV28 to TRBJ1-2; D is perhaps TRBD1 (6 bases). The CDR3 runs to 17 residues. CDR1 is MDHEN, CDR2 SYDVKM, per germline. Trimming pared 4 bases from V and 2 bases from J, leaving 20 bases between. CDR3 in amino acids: CASSSPTGSGVNYGYTF. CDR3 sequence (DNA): TGTGCCAGCAGTTCACCGACAGGCTCCGGGGTGAACTATGGCTACACCTTC.

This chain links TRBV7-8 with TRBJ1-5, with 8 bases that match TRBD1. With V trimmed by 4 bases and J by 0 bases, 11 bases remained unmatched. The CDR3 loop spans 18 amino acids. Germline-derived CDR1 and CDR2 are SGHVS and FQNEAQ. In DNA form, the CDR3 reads TGTGCCAGCAGCTCCGCCGCGAGACAGGGGTATAGCAATCAGCCCCAGCATTTT. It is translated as CASSSAARQGYSNQPQHF. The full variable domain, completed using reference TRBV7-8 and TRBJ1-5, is GAGVSQSPRYKVAKRGQDVALRCDPISGHVSLFWYQQALGQGPEFLTYFQNEAQLDKSGLPSDRFFAERPEGSVSTLKIQRTQQEDSAVYLCASSSAARQGYSNQPQHFGDGTRLSIL.

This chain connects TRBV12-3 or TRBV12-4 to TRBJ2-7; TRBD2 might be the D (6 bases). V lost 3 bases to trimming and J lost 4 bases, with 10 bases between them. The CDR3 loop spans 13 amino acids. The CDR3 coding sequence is TGTGCCAGCAGTTTTGGAGGGGAGTACGAGCAGTACTTC. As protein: CASSFGGEYEQYF.

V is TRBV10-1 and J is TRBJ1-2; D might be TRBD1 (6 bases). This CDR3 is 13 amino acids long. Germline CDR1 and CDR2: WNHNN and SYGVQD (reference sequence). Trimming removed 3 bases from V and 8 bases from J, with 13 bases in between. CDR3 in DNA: TGCGCCAGCAGTGATCCAGGGGAAGGAGGCTACACCTTC. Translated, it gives CASSDPGEGGYTF.